This is a list of T cell receptor beta chains from one sample in a study of blood T cell repertoires in COVID-19. Only in-frame clones appear in the TCRdb table, and some are missing; sequencing was by immunoSEQ multiplex PCR. This table has 150,000 or so clones, more than 60% appearing once. The sequenced material came from peripheral blood. These receptors originate from an older woman with acute or convalescent COVID-19. The conserved cysteine and the conserved F or W are not part of the CDR3 here.

CDR3	V	J
ASSRLLVGGAYEQY	TRBV4-1	TRBJ2-7
ASQGNSGELF	TRBV6-4	TRBJ2-2
ASSPVGDREDTIY	TRBV28	TRBJ1-3
ASSQLTLIGELF	TRBV7-2	TRBJ2-2
ASSWGDNTEAF	TRBV27	TRBJ1-1
ASKGGYYGYT	TRBV19	TRBJ1-2
ASSLAGVLDTQY	TRBV7-2	TRBJ2-3
ASSHLEGVEKF	TRBV19	TRBJ2-1
ASSQEGGGHSTEKLF	TRBV4-3	TRBJ1-4
ASSLDEAFYGYT	TRBV5-6	TRBJ1-2
ASSFGLGQGNEKLF	TRBV13	TRBJ1-4
ASSVVGGKTDTQY	TRBV2	TRBJ2-3
ASSFLSAGRQF	TRBV12-3/TRBV12-4	TRBJ2-1
ATSREAGGKGGYT	TRBV15	TRBJ1-2
ASRVAGSSTDTQY	TRBV6-5	TRBJ2-3
ASSQGLAGGSQETQY	TRBV11-2	TRBJ2-5
ATSPSGTGGTQY	TRBV24-1	TRBJ2-5
ASSLGASANNEQF	TRBV5-1	TRBJ2-1
ASSLVAGDNQPQH	TRBV7-2	TRBJ1-5
ASTNSDSRGYGYT	TRBV28	TRBJ1-2
ATRAGRASYEQY	TRBV27	TRBJ2-7
ASSQSRDRGGTGELF	TRBV4-1	TRBJ2-2
ASSLDAPASAF	TRBV5-5	TRBJ1-1
ASSFSGTGSNEQF	TRBV11-3	TRBJ2-1
ASSSLAGGHNEQF	TRBV28	TRBJ2-1
ASSPSGGASDTQY	TRBV5-6	TRBJ2-3
ASSQFRTGEQF	TRBV16	TRBJ2-1
ASSYDTSYEQY	TRBV6-2/TRBV6-3	TRBJ2-7
ASSSQGNTEAF	TRBV7-2	TRBJ1-1
ASILTGGGNTIY	TRBV5-6	TRBJ1-3